These 8 T cell receptor beta chains were sequenced from one sample in a study of blood T cell repertoires in COVID-19. Sequenced by immunoSEQ multiplex PCR; TCRdb stores in-frame clones only, minus some. Counted here are more than 400,000 clones, 87% occurring once; the ten biggest clones make up roughly 0.7%. The sequenced material came from PBMCs or T cells enriched from blood (not recorded which). The receptors were sampled from a woman younger than 35 who had recovered from COVID-19.

The V and J genes are TRBV2 and TRBJ2-5; 11 bases are a match to TRBD2. With V trimmed by 4 bases and J by 5 bases, 6 bases remained unmatched. This CDR3 has 15 amino acids. Germline V gene lookup returns CDR1 SNHLY and CDR2 FYNNEI. The CDR3 DNA follows: TGTGCCAGCAGTGCCCAGACTAGCGGGGAGGAGACCCAGTACTTC. Its translation: CASSAQTSGEETQYF.

V gene TRBV3-1 (or the pseudogene TRBV3-2) combines with J gene TRBJ1-5, with a weak D call TRBD1 (6 bases). Germline V lookup: CDR1 LGHDT, CDR2 YNNKEL (reference sequence). V gave up 0 bases and J gave up 6 bases, with 9 bases separating them. The CDR3 is made up of 14 amino acids. The CDR3 bases are TGTGCCAGCAGCCAAGATCCAGGGGCTCAGCCCCAGCATTTT. It encodes CASSQDPGAQPQHF.

DNA of the CDR3: TGTGCCAGCAGCTTTGTAGACAGTCAGAGGACGAATAATTCACCCCTCCACTTT. It specifies CASSFVDSQRTNNSPLHF. The chain is built from TRBV7-9 and TRBJ1-6, with a possible D match to TRBD1 (5 bases). The germline CDR1 and CDR2 sequences are SEHNR and FQNEAQ (reference sequence). The CDR3 loop spans 18 amino acids. V was pared by 3 bases and J by 5 bases, with 20 bases between.

This chain joins TRBV29-1 and TRBJ1-5, with 8 bases aligning to TRBD1. Germline trimming cut 0 bases from V and 9 bases from J; bases unmatched to any gene: 10. Germline assignment: CDR1 SQVTM and CDR2 ANQGSEA. The CDR3 consists of 15 residues. The CDR3 sequence is CSVEDGDRGTGPQHF. Written as DNA, the CDR3 is TGCAGCGTTGAAGATGGAGACAGGGGTACGGGGCCCCAGCATTTT.

The chain has TRBV19 and TRBJ1-4; TRBD1 matches at 9 bases. From germline, CDR1 is LNHDA and CDR2 SQIVND (reference sequence). J gave up 4 bases and V 10 bases, and 10 bases lay outside the gene matches. The CDR3 spans 15 residues. Written as DNA, the CDR3 is TGTGCCATCCGTCCGGGACAGGGTGATAATGAAAAACTGTTTTTT. It encodes CAIRPGQGDNEKLFF.

The genes are TRBV5-6 and TRBJ2-6; D may be TRBD2 (5 bases). This CDR3 has 15 amino acids. The ends were cut back, 4 bases at V and 0 bases at J, with 8 bases in the middle. In germline, CDR1 is SGHDT, CDR2 YYEEEE. The CDR3 nucleotides read TGTGCCAGCAGCCGGACTTCCTCTGGGGCCAACGTCCTGACTTTC. Its protein is CASSRTSSGANVLTF.

The chain employs TRBV28 and TRBJ1-2; 9 bases match TRBD1. The CDR3 runs 15 residues. From germline, CDR1 is MDHEN and CDR2 SYDVKM. V lost 4 bases, J lost 2 bases, and 5 bases stayed unmatched. CDR3 in amino acids: CASSSGTGLNYGYTF. The DNA for the CDR3 is TGTGCCAGCAGTTCCGGGACAGGGTTAAACTATGGCTACACCTTC.

This chain connects TRBV4-2 to TRBJ1-3; tentative D call: TRBD1 (5 bases). CDR1 and CDR2 from the germline V gene are LGHNA and YNFKEQ. This CDR3 contains 18 residues. Trimming left V 4 bases short and J 9 bases short, with 28 bases between. CDR3 nucleotides: TGTGCCAGCAGCCGAAGAGGGCCTAGGGGACGGGGGAGAGGCACCATATATTTT. Residues: CASSRRGPRGRGRGTIYF.